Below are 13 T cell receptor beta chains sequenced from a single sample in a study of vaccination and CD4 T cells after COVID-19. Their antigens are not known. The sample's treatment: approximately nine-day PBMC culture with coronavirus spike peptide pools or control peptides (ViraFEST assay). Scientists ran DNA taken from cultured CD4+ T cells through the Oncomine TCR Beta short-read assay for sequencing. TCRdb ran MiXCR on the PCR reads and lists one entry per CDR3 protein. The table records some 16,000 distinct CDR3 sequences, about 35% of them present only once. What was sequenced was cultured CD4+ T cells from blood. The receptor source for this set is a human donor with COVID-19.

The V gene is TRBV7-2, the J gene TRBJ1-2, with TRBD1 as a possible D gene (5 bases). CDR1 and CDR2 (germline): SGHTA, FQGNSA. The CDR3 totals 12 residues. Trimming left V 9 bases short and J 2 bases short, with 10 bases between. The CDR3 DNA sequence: TGTGCCAGGAGGGACCTAAACTATGGCTACACCTTC. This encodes CARRDLNYGYTF. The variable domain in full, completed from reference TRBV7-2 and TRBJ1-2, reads GAGVSQSPSNKVTEKGKDVELRCDPISGHTALYWYRQSLGQGLEFLIYFQGNSAPDKSGLPSDRFSAERTGGSVSTLTIQRTQQEDSAVYLCARRDLNYGYTFGSGTRLTVV.

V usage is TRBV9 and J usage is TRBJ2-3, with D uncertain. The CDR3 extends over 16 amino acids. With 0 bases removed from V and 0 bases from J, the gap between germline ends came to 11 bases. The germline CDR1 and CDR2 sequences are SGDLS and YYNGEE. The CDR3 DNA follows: TGTGCCAGCAGCGTAGTTGGTTTATCTAGCACAGATACGCAGTATTTT. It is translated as CASSVVGLSSTDTQYF.

Here the CDR3 DNA reads TGTGCCAGCAGTGATATCCTCGAGCAGTACTTC. Translating gives CASSDILEQYF. The chain joins TRBV12-3 or TRBV12-4 to TRBJ2-7; D is undetermined. The CDR3 consists of 11 residues. V gave up 5 bases and J gave up 6 bases, with 8 bases separating them.

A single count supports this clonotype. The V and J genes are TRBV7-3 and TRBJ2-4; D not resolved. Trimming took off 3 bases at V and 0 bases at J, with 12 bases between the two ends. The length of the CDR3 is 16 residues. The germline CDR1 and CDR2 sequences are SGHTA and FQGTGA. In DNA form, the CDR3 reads TGTGCCAGCAGCTTGGGTAGGGCAGTAGCCAAAAACATTCAGTACTTC. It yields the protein CASSLGRAVAKNIQYF.

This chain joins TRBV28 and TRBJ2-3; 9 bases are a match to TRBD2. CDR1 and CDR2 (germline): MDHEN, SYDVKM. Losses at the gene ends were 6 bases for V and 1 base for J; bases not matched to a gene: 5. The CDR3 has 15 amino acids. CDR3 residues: CASRDSGGGTDTQYF. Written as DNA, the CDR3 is TGTGCCAGCAGGGATAGCGGGGGAGGCACAGATACGCAGTATTTT.

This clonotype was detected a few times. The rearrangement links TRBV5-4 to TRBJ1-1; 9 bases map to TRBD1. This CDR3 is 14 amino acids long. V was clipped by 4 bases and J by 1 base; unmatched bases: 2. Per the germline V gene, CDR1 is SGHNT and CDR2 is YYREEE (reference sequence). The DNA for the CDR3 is TGTGCCAGCAGCCGGGGACAGGGGAACACTGAAGCTTTCTTT. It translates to CASSRGQGNTEAFF.

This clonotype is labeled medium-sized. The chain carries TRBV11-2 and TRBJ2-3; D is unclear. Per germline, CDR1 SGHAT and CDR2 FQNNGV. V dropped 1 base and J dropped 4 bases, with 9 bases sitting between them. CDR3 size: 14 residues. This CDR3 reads CASSLGLIPDTQYF. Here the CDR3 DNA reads TGTGCCAGCAGCTTAGGACTCATCCCAGATACGCAGTATTTT. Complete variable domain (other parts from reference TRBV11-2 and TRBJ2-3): EAGVAQSPRYKIIEKRQSVAFWCNPISGHATLYWYQQILGQGPKLLIQFQNNGVVDDSQLPKDRFSAERLKGVDSTLKIQPAKLEDSAVYLCASSLGLIPDTQYFGPGTRLTVL.

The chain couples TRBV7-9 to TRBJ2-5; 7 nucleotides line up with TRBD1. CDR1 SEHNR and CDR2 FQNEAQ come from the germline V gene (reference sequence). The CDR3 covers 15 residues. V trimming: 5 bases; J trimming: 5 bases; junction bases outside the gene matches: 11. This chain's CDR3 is CASSAPYRGGETQYF. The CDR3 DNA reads TGTGCCAGCAGCGCCCCTTACAGGGGCGGGGAGACCCAGTACTTC.

The CDR3 DNA sequence: TGCAGTGCTTCCACAACTAGCGGTGACACCGGGGAGCTGTTTTTT. Residues: CSASTTSGDTGELFF. V is TRBV20-1 and J is TRBJ2-2; 8 bases match TRBD2. The length of the CDR3 is 15 residues. CDR1 and CDR2 (germline): DFQATT, SNEGSKA (reference sequence). Unmatched junction bases numbered 8, after V lost 5 bases and J lost 3 bases.

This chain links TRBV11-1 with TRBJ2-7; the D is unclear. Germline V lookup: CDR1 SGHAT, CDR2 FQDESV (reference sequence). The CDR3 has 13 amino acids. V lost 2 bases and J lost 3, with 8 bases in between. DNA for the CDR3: TGTGCCAGCAGCTTACCACCGGGCTACGAGCAGTACTTC. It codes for CASSLPPGYEQYF.

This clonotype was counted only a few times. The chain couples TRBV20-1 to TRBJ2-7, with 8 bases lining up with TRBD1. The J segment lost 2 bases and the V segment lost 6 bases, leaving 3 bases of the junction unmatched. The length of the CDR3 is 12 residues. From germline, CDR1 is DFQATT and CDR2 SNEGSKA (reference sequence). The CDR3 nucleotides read TGCAGTGCACGGACAGGGCCCTACGAGCAGTACTTC. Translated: CSARTGPYEQYF.

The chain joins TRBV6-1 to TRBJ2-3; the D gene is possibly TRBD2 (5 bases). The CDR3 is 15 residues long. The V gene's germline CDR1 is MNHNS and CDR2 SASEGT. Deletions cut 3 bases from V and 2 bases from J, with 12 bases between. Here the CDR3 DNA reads TGTGCCAGCAGTGACTCTCTAGCTTCCACAGATACGCAGTATTTT. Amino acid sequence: CASSDSLASTDTQYF.

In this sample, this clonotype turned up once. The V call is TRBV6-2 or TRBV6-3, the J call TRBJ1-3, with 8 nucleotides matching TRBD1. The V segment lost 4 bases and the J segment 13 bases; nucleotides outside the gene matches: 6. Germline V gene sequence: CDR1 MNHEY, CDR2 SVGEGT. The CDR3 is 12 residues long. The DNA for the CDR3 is TGTGCCAGCAGTTTTGGACAGGGTCGGATATATTTT. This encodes CASSFGQGRIYF.